The T cell receptor beta chain described here comes from a study of T cells in Graves' hyperthyroidism and ophthalmopathy. For the study at large: The initial diagnosis was the point when peripheral blood was collected, ahead of any treatment.

Amplified regions were TCR beta CDR3 sequences from RNA transcripts. The HTBI primer set was used in a first-round RT-PCR of the TCR CDR3. One entry per CDR3 protein, called by TCRdb with MiXCR from the multiplex PCR reads. The repertoire holds roughly 500,000 distinct CDR3 sequences, less than 25% seen once, with approximately 10% in the top ten. The CDR3 is 14 amino acids. Trimming took 7 bases from V and 7 from J; bases not matched to a gene: 9. Germline V gene lookup returns CDR1 MNHNS and CDR2 SASEGT. Fresh peripheral blood, 10 ml, was the source of the PBMCs. V usage is TRBV6-1 and J usage is TRBJ2-5; the match to TRBD2 covers 10 bases. Sequences were obtained from blood. This TCR derives from a woman aged 25-40 years with Graves' ophthalmopathy. CDR3 protein: CASKEAGGPGTQYF. CDR3 DNA: TGTGCCAGCAAAGAAGCGGGAGGGCCCGGGACCCAGTACTTC.